Below are 9 T cell receptor beta chains sequenced from a single sample in a study of metastatic and nonmetastatic thyroid tumors (dated by TCRdb to the early 2020s). None of the patients had been given any treatment before thyroid surgery. The library was produced with PCR. For sequencing, an Illumina HiSeq 4000 was employed. Clones were called with MiXCR by TCRdb after fastp trimmed the public reads at Q25, and only in-frame beta chains were retained. This sample comprises tens of thousands of clones, approximately 12% of them detected only once. The leading ten clones occupy approximately 10% of the sample. The sample consisted of tumor tissue. Every receptor here comes from a female donor with papillary thyroid cancer or a benign thyroid nodule (not recorded which). Some clones in this sample may be carry-over from other donors' samples.

This clone was found many times. The rearrangement uses TRBV19 and TRBJ2-6; D unresolved. Germline CDR1 is LNHDA and CDR2 is SQIVND (reference sequence). The V gene lost 5 bases and the J gene lost 0 bases, with 11 bases spanning the gap. The CDR3 is made up of 16 amino acids. In DNA form, the CDR3 reads TGTGCCAGTAGTCAACCCGGTACCTCTGGGGCCAACGTCCTGACTTTC. This codes for CASSQPGTSGANVLTF.

This clone has at least ten counts. V gene TRBV2 combines with J gene TRBJ2-7, with D unresolved. The germline V gene has CDR1 SNHLY and CDR2 FYNNEI. V lost 7 bases and J lost 3, with 10 bases in between. The CDR3 loop spans 12 amino acids. CDR3 bases: TGTGCCAGCAAATGGGATCTCTACGAGCAGTACTTC. Translated, it gives CASKWDLYEQYF.

A few counts support this clone. It may be a read error: a sequence one base away is much more abundant. The V call is TRBV28, the J call TRBJ1-5; D unresolved. Germline V CDR1 and CDR2: MDHEN, SYDVKM. The V gene lost 3 bases and the J gene lost 0 bases, with 18 bases spanning the gap. This CDR3 has 18 amino acids. CDR3 amino acids: CASSLEVLGIYSNQPQHF. CDR3 DNA: TGTGCCAGCAGTTTGGAGGTCCTTGGGATTTATAGCAATCAGCCCCAGCATTTT. The variable domain in full, with the rest retrieved from reference TRBV28 and TRBJ1-5, is DVKVTQSSRYLVKRTGEKVFLECVQDMDHENMFWYRQDPGLGLRLIYFSYDVKMKEKGDIPEGYSVSREKKERFSLILESASTNQTSMYLCASSLEVLGIYSNQPQHFGDGTRLSIL.

This clone has at least ten counts. The rearrangement uses TRBV6-4 and TRBJ2-3; the match to TRBD2 covers 9 bases. The J segment lost 4 bases and the V segment lost 3 bases, leaving 5 bases of the junction unmatched. This CDR3 has 15 amino acids. Germline V gene sequence: CDR1 MRHNA, CDR2 SNTAGT. CDR3 sequence reads: CASSDETSGPDTQYF. In nucleotides, the CDR3 is TGTGCCAGCAGTGATGAAACTAGCGGGCCAGATACGCAGTATTTT.

This clone came up many times. The chain has TRBV29-1 and TRBJ2-7, with TRBD2 matching 11 bases. J lost 7 bases, V lost 5 bases, and 7 bases had no gene match. The CDR3 extends over 13 amino acids. The germline V gene has CDR1 SQVTM and CDR2 ANQGSEA. CDR3 protein: CSVLPLAGEEQYF. Written as DNA, the CDR3 is TGCAGCGTTCTCCCACTAGCGGGAGAGGAGCAGTACTTC.

The table lists this clone with many counts. V usage is TRBV6-1 and J usage is TRBJ2-1; the match to TRBD1 covers 9 bases. The junction had 5 bases not matched to a gene; V was cut back by 4 bases and J by 7 bases. Germline V CDR1 and CDR2: MNHNS, SASEGT. The CDR3 is 14 residues long. The CDR3 region has the DNA TGTGCCAGCAGTGGAGACAGGGGGTTAAATGAGCAGTTCTTC. As protein: CASSGDRGLNEQFF.

This clone was detected many times. This specimen includes other DNA sequences encoding the same CDR3. This chain connects TRBV5-4 to TRBJ1-2; 11 positions agree with TRBD1. Germline trimming cut 4 bases from V and 4 bases from J; bases unmatched to any gene: 9. Germline CDR1 and CDR2: SGHNT and YYREEE (reference sequence). The length of the CDR3 is 16 residues. In nucleotides, the CDR3 is TGTGCCAGCAGCCTGGGGGGACAGGGGGATCTCTATGGCTACACCTTC. Encoded protein: CASSLGGQGDLYGYTF.

In its sample, this clone was seen many times. J is TRBJ2-7 and V is TRBV2; D remains ambiguous. Germline-derived CDR1 and CDR2 are SNHLY and FYNNEI. Trimming pared 6 bases from V and 3 bases from J, leaving 15 bases between. The CDR3 has 14 amino acids. The CDR3 DNA reads as TGTGCCAGCAGGGGCGCAGTTGAGGTCTACGAGCAGTACTTC. Encoded protein: CASRGAVEVYEQYF.

Ten or more counts support this clone. The chain joins TRBV20-1 to TRBJ2-1, with no clear D. Germline CDR1 reads DFQATT; CDR2 reads SNEGSKA (reference sequence). The CDR3 has 13 amino acids. V dropped 3 bases and J dropped 8 bases, with 14 bases sitting between them. CDR3 loop: CSASAIYEDEQFF. In nucleotides, the CDR3 is TGCAGTGCTAGTGCTATCTATGAGGATGAGCAGTTCTTC.